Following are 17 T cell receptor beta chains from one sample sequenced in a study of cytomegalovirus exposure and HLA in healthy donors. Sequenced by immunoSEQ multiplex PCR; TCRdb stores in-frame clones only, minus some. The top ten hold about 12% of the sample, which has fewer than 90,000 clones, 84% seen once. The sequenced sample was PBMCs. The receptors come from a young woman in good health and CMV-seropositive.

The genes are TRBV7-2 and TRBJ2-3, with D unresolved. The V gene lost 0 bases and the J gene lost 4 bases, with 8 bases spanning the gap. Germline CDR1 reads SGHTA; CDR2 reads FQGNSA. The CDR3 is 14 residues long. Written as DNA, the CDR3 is TGTGCCAGCAGCTTAGCCCCGGTTGCAGATACGCAGTATTTT. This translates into CASSLAPVADTQYF.

CDR3 protein: CASSLGTRDYEQYF. For the CDR3, the DNA is TGTGCCAGCAGCTTGGGGACAAGAGACTACGAGCAGTACTTC. J is TRBJ2-7 and V is TRBV5-5; possibly TRBD1 for D (5 bases). Looked up from germline, CDR1 is SGHKS and CDR2 is YYEKEE (reference sequence). Trimming removed 0 bases at V and 3 bases at J, with 10 bases between. The length of the CDR3 is 14 residues.

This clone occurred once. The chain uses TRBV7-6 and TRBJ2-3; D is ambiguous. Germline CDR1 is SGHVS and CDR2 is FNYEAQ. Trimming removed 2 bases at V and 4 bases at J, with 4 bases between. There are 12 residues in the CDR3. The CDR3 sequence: CASSLSPDTQYF. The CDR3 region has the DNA TGTGCCAGCAGCTTATCTCCAGATACGCAGTATTTT.

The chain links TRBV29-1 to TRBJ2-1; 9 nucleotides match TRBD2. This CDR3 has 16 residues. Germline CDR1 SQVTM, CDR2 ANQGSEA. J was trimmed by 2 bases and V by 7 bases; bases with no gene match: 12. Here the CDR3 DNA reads TGCAGCGCCCAACTGGGCGGGGGGGCCGCCTACAATGAGCAGTTCTTC. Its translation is CSAQLGGGAAYNEQFF.

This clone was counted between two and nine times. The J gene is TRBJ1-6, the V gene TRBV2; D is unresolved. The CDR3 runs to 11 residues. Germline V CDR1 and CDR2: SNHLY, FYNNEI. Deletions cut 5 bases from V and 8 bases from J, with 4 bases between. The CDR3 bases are TGTGCCAGCAGTATCGATTCACCCCTCCACTTT. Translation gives CASSIDSPLHF.

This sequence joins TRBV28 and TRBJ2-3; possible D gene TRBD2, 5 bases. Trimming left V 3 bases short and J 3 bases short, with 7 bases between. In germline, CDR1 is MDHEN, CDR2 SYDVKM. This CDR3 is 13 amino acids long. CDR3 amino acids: CASSLIATDTQYF. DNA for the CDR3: TGTGCCAGCAGTTTGATAGCGACAGATACGCAGTATTTT.

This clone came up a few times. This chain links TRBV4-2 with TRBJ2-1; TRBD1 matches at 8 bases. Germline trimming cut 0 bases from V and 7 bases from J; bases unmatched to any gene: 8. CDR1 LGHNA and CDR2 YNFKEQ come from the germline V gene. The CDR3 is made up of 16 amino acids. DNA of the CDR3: TGTGCCAGCAGCCAAGAGTCCGGACAGGGCGCTAATGAGCAGTTCTTC. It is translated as CASSQESGQGANEQFF.

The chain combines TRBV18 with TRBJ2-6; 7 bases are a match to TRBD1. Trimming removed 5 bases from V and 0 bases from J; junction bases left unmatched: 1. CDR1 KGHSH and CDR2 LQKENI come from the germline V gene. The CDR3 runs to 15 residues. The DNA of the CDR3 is TGTGCCAGCTCAAGACAGGGCTCTGGGGCCAACGTCCTGACTTTC. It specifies CASSRQGSGANVLTF. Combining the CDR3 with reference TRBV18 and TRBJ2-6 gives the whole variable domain NAGVMQNPRHLVRRRGQEARLRCSPMKGHSHVYWYRQLPEEGLKFMVYLQKENIIDESGMPKERFSAEFPKEGPSILRIQQVVRGDSAAYFCASSRQGSGANVLTFGAGSRLTVL.

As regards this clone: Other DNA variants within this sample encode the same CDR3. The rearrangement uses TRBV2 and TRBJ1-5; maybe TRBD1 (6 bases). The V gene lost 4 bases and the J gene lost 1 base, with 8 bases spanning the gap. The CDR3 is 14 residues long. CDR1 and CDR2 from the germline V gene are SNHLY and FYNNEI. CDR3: CASSGQGSNQPQHF. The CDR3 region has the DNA TGTGCCAGCAGTGGCCAGGGGAGCAATCAGCCCCAGCATTTT.

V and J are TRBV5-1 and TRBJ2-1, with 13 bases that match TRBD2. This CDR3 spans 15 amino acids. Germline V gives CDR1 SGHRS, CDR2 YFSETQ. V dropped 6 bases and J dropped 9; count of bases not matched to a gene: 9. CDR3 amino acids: CASNQLAGGRSEQFF. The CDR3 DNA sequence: TGCGCCAGCAACCAACTAGCGGGGGGGCGGAGTGAGCAGTTCTTC.

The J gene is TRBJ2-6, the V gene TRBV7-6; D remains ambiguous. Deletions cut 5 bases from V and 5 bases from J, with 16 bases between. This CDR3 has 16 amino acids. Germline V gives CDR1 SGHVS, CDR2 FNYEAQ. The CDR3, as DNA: TGTGCCAGCAGCGTAGGCAGCAGGTACTGGGCCAACGTCCTGACTTTC. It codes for CASSVGSRYWANVLTF.

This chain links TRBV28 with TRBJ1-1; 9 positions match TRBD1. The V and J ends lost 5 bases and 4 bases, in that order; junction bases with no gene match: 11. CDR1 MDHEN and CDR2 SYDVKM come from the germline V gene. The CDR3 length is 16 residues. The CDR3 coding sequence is TGTGCCAGCAGTCTACCTCCACAGGGGGCGGCCACTGAAGCTTTCTTT. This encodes CASSLPPQGAATEAFF. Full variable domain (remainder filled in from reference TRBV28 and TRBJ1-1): DVKVTQSSRYLVKRTGEKVFLECVQDMDHENMFWYRQDPGLGLRLIYFSYDVKMKEKGDIPEGYSVSREKKERFSLILESASTNQTSMYLCASSLPPQGAATEAFFGQGTRLTVV.

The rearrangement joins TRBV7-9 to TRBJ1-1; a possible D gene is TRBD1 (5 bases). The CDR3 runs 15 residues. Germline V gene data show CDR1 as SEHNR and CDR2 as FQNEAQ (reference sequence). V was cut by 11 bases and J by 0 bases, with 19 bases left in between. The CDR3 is CASEWGGFVNTEAFF. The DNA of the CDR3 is TGTGCCTCCGAGTGGGGCGGTTTTGTGAACACTGAAGCTTTCTTT.

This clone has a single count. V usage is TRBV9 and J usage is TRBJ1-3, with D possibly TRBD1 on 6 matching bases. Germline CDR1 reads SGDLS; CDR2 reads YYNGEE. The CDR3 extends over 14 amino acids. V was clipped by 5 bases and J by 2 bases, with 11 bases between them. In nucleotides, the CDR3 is TGTGCCAGCAGGTCTGGGGGCCCTGGAAACACCATATATTTT. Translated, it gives CASRSGGPGNTIYF.

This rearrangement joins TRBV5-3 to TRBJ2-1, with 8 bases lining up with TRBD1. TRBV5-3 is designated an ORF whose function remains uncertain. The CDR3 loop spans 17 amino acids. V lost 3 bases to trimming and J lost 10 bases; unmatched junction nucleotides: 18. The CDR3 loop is CARSCRPPRDRHYEQFF. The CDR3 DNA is TGTGCCAGAAGCTGCCGACCTCCGCGGGACAGGCATTACGAGCAGTTCTTC.

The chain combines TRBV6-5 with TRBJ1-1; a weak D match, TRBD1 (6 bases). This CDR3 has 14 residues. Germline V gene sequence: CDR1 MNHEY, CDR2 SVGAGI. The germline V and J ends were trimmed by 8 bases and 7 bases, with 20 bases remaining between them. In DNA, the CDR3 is TGTGCCAGCTCGAACAGGGTACAAGTGGGTGAAGCTTTCTTT. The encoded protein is CASSNRVQVGEAFF.

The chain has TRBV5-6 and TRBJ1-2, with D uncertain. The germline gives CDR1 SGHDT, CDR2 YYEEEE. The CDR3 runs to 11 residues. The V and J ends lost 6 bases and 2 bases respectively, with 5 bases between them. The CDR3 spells CASTLNYGYTF. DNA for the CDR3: TGTGCCAGCACCCTGAACTATGGCTACACCTTC.